This entry features one T cell receptor beta chain sequence. There are 15 residues in the CDR3. V dropped 10 bases and J dropped 0; count of bases not matched to a gene: 7. CDR1 and CDR2 (germline): SNHLY, FYNNEI. This specimen comes from a study of OX40 agonist ivuxolimab in advanced cancers. Data came from immunoSEQ multiplex PCR; TCRdb stores just in-frame clones and leaves some out. The repertoire holds roughly 64,000 clones, with 82% as singletons. This clonotype was obtained from an adult with an advanced solid tumor such as melanoma, head and neck, liver or kidney cancer. The material was CD4+ or CD8+ T cells sorted from blood, obtained in a trial of the OX40 agonist ivuxolimab. The chain joins TRBV2 to TRBJ1-1; the match to TRBD1 covers 11 bases. The CDR3 spells CAIQTDRGLNTEAFF. In DNA form, the CDR3 reads TGTGCCATCCAAACGGACAGGGGGCTGAACACTGAAGCTTTCTTT.